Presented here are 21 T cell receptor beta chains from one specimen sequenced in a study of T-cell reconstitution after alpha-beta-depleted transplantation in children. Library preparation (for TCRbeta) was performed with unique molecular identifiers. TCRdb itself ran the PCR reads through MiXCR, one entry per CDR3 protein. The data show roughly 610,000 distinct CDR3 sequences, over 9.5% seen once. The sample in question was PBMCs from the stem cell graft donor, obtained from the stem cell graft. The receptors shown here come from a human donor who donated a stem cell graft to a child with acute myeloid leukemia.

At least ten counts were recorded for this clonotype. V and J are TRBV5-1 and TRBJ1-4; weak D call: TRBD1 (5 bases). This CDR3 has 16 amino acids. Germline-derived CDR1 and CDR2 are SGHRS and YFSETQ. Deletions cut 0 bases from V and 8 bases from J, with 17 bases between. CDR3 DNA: TGCGCCAGCAGCTTGGAGCTGAGGACACCCACGGAAAAACTGTTTTTT. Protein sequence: CASSLELRTPTEKLFF.

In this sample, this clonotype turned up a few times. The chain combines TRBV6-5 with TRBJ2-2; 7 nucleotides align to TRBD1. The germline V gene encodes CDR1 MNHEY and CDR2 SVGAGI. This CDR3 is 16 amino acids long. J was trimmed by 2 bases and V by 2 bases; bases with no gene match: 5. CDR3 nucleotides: TGTGCCAGCAGTTACGGATGGGACAGCAACACCGGGGAGCTGTTTTTT. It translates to CASSYGWDSNTGELFF.

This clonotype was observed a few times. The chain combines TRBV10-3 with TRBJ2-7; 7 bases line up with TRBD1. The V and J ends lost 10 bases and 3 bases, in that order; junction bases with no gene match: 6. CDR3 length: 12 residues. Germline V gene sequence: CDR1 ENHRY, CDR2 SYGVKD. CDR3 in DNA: TGTGCCAGCCAACAGGGGAGCTACGAGCAGTACTTC. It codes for CASQQGSYEQYF.

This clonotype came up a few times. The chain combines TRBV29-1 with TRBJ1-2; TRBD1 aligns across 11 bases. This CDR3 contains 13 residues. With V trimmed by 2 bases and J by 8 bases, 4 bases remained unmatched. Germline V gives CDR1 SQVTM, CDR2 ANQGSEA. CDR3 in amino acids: CSVEWDRGNGYTF. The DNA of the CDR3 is TGCAGCGTTGAATGGGACAGGGGGAACGGCTACACCTTC.

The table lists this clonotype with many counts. DNA of the CDR3: TGTGCCATCAGTGAGTCAGGTAGCTCCTACGAGCAGTACTTC. Protein: CAISESGSSYEQYF. This chain joins TRBV10-3 and TRBJ2-7; D unclear. CDR1 ENHRY and CDR2 SYGVKD come from the germline V gene. The CDR3 sequence is 14 residues long. With 0 bases removed from V and 0 bases from J, the gap between germline ends came to 6 bases.

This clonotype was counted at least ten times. DNA for the CDR3: TGCGCCAGCAGCTTGGTGTATTGGAGGGGGGCGCGTAGAGAGACCCAGTACTTC. It codes for CASSLVYWRGARRETQYF. The chain combines TRBV5-1 with TRBJ2-5; D tentatively fits TRBD1 or TRBD2 (6 bases each). Germline loops: CDR1 SGHRS, CDR2 YFSETQ. The CDR3 is made up of 18 amino acids. The ends were cut back, 0 bases at V and 4 bases at J, with 22 bases in the middle.

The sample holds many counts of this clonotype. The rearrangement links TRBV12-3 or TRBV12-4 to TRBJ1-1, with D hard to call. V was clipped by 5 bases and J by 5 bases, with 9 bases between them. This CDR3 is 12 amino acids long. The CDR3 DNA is TGTGCCAGCAGTCCCGGACCTACTGAAGCTTTCTTT. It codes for CASSPGPTEAFF.

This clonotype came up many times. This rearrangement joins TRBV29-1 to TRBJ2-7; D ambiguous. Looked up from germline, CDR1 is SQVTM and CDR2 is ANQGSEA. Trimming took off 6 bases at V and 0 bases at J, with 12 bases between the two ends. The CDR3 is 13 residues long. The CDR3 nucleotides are TGCAGCGTCCTCGACGGGTTCTCCTACGAGCAGTACTTC. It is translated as CSVLDGFSYEQYF.

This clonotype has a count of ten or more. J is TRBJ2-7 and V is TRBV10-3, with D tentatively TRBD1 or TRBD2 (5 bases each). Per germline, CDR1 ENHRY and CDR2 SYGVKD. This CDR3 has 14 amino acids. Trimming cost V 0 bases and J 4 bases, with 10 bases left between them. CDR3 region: CAISESGTEYEQYF. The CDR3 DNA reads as TGTGCCATCAGTGAGTCCGGGACCGAATACGAGCAGTACTTC.

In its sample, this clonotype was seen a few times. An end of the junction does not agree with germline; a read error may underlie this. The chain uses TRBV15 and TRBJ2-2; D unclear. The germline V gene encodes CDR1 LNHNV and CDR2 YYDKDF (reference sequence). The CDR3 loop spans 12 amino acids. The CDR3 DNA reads TGTGCCACCAGCAGGAACCCCGGGGAGCTGTTTTTT. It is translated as CATSRNPGELFF.

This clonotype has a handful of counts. Here the CDR3 reads CATSDPLRTSGRGYNEQFF. CDR3 nucleotides: TGTGCCACCAGTGATCCTCTTAGGACTAGCGGGAGGGGCTACAATGAGCAGTTCTTC. The rearrangement uses TRBV24-1 and TRBJ2-1; 15 bases line up with TRBD2. V lost 3 bases, J lost 3 bases, and 8 bases stayed unmatched. The CDR3 has 19 residues. Germline CDR1 reads KGHDR; CDR2 reads SFDVKD.

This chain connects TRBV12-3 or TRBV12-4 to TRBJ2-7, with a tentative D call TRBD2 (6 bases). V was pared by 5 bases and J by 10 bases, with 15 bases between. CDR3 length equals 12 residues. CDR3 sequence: CASSVSIAVQYF. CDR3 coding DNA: TGTGCCAGCAGTGTGAGTATAGCGGTACAGTACTTC.

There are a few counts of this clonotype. The CDR3 nucleotides are TGTGCCAGCAGCTTAAAGCGGGGTGGCACTGAAGCTTTCTTT. Protein: CASSLKRGGTEAFF. The chain is built from TRBV7-2 and TRBJ1-1; no firm D call. CDR1 is SGHTA, CDR2 FQGNSA, per germline. The V end was cut by 2 bases, the J end by 4 bases, with 11 bases between. The CDR3 sequence is 14 residues long.

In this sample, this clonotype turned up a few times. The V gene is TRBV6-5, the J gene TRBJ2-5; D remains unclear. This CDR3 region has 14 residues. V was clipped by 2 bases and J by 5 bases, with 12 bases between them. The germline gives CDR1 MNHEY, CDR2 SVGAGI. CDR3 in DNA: TGTGCCAGCAGTTACAGTGACGGAAGGGAGACCCAGTACTTC. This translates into CASSYSDGRETQYF.

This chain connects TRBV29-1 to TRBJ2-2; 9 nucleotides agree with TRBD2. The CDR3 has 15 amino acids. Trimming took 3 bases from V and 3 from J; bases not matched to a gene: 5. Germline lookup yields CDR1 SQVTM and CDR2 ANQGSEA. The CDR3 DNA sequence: TGCAGCGTTGAGGCCAGCGGGAGGTACACCGGGGAGCTGTTTTTT. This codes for CSVEASGRYTGELFF.

The DNA for the CDR3 is TGTGCCAGCAGCGTGAGTAGCGGGGCCTACACAGATACGCAGTATTTT. Its translation: CASSVSSGAYTDTQYF. This rearrangement joins TRBV7-3 to TRBJ2-3; 8 bases fit TRBD2. Germline assignment: CDR1 SGHTA and CDR2 FQGTGA. Losses at the gene ends were 5 bases for V and 2 bases for J; bases not matched to a gene: 9. The CDR3 is 16 amino acids. The complete variable domain, with remaining parts taken from reference TRBV7-3 and TRBJ2-3, reads GAGVSQTPSNKVTEKGKYVELRCDPISGHTALYWYRQSLGQGPEFLIYFQGTGAADDSGLPNDRFFAVRPEGSVSTLKIQRTERGDSAVYLCASSVSSGAYTDTQYFGPGTRLTVL.

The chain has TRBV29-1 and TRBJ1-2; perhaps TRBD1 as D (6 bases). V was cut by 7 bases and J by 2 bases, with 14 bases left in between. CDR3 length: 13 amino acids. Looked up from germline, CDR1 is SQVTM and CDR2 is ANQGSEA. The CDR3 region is CSGRDNSNYGYTF. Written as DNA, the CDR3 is TGCAGCGGCAGGGACAACTCCAACTATGGCTACACCTTC.

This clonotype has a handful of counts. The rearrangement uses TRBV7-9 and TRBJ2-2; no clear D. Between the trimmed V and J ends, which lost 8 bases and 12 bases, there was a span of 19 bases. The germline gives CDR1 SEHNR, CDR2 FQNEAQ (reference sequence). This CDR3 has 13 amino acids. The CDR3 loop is CASSSEPPVKLFF. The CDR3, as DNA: TGTGCCAGCTCAAGCGAGCCCCCAGTGAAGCTGTTTTTT.

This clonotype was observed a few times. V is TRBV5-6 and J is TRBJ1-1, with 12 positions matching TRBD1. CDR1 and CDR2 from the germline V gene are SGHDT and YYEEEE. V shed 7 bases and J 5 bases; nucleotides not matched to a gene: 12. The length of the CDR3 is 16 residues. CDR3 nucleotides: TGTGCCAGCGTTACGGGGACAGGGGGCTCGGGGACTGAAGCTTTCTTT. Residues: CASVTGTGGSGTEAFF.

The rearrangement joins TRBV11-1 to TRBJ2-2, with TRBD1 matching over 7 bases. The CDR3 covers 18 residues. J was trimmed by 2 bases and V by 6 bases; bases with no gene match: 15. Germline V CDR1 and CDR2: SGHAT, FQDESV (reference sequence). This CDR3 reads CASSSPLPGTVNTGELFF. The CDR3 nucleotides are TGTGCCAGCAGTTCCCCTTTGCCCGGGACAGTTAACACCGGGGAGCTGTTTTTT.

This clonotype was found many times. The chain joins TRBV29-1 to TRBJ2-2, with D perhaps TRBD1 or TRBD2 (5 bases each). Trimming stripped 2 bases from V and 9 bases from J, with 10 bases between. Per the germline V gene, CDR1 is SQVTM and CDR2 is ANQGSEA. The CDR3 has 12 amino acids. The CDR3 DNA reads TGCAGCGTTGAACTGGGACCAAGGGAGCTGTTTTTT. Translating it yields CSVELGPRELFF.